A single sample gave rise to the 2 T cell receptor beta chains below, sequenced in a study of blood T cell repertoires in COVID-19. Only in-frame clones appear in the TCRdb table, and some are missing; sequencing was by immunoSEQ multiplex PCR. This table has 210,000 or so clones, 83% appearing once. The sample taken for sequencing was peripheral blood. These receptors originate from a man over 45 with active or convalescent COVID-19.

The rearrangement joins TRBV11-2 to TRBJ2-3, with 11 bases lining up with TRBD2. The CDR3 loop spans 16 amino acids. J gave up 1 base and V 5 bases, and 5 bases lay outside the gene matches. The germline gives CDR1 SGHAT, CDR2 FQNNGV. The CDR3 is CASSTPGLAGTDTQYF. CDR3 bases: TGTGCCAGCAGCACGCCGGGACTAGCGGGCACAGATACGCAGTATTTT.

The chain uses TRBV11-2 and TRBJ2-7; 7 bases align to TRBD2. Germline lookup yields CDR1 SGHAT and CDR2 FQNNGV. This CDR3 has 16 amino acids. J lost 2 bases, V lost 1 base, and 8 bases had no gene match. This CDR3 is CASSLVASGTPYEQYF. As DNA, the CDR3 is TGTGCCAGCAGCTTAGTCGCGAGCGGGACTCCCTACGAGCAGTACTTC.